This record concerns one T cell receptor (beta chain) sequence. Its antigen is as yet unknown. Combined were second doses at about 4 or about 12 weeks. The source of the sample is a study of T cell responses to AZD1222 COVID-19 vaccine. Overall study results and limits: Per reports, nearly half of all spike-specific TCRs target regions that are unmutated in variants. None of the repertoires were sampled until the peak T cell response had passed. Spike was spanned by vaccine-associated CD4 TCRs, with dominance at 160-218 and 743-854.

CDR1 SQVTM and CDR2 ANQGSEA come from the germline V gene. The CDR3 runs 15 residues. Losses at the gene ends were 2 bases for V and 2 bases for J; bases not matched to a gene: 6. The table came from immunoSEQ multiplex PCR; TCRdb's copy has only in-frame clones and leaves some out. The profile shows about 180,000 clones, almost 90% of them singletons. The TCR originated in an adult who received the AZD1222 COVID-19 vaccine. This chain links TRBV29-1 with TRBJ1-1; 9 nucleotides match TRBD1. Specimen: peripheral blood, collected 28 days after the second AZD1222 dose. In DNA, the CDR3 is TGCAGCGTTGAACCCGGGGGACAGGGAAACACTGAAGCTTTCTTT. It encodes CSVEPGGQGNTEAFF.